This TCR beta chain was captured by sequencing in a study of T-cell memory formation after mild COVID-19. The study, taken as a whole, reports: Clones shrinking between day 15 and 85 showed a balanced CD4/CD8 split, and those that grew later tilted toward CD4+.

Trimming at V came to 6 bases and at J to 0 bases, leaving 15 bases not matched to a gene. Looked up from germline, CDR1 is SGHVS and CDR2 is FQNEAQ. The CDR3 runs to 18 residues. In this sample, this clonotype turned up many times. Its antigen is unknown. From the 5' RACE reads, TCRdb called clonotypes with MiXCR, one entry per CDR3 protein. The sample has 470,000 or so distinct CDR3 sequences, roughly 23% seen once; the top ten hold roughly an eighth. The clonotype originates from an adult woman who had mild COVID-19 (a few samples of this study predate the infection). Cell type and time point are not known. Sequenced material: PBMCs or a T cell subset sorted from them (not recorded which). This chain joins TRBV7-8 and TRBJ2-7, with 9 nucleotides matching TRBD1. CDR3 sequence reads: CASSLVITPTGGSYEQYF. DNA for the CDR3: TGTGCCAGCAGTCTAGTAATTACTCCGACAGGGGGCTCCTACGAGCAGTACTTC. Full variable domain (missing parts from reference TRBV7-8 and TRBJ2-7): GAGVSQSPRYKVAKRGQDVALRCDPISGHVSLFWYQQALGQGPEFLTYFQNEAQLDKSGLPSDRFFAERPEGSVSTLKIQRTQQEDSAVYLCASSLVITPTGGSYEQYFGPGTRLTVT.